Below are 8 T cell receptor beta chains sequenced from a single sample in a study of PD-1 blockade in classical Hodgkin lymphoma. Sequenced by immunoSEQ multiplex PCR; TCRdb stores in-frame clones only, minus some. The sample yields about 17,000 clones, approximately 90% seen once. Documented time point: newly diagnosed, previously untreated cHL patient sample. The sample comprised peripheral blood mononuclear cells (PBMCs). These receptors came from a human donor with classical Hodgkin lymphoma.

V is TRBV7-4 and J is TRBJ1-3, with 7 bases matching TRBD1. The CDR3 contains 16 residues. CDR1 and CDR2 (germline): SGHVT, SQSDAQ. V gave up 2 bases and J gave up 5 bases; unmatched junction bases: 9. The CDR3 bases are TGTGCCAGCAGCTTAAGTGACAGGGTCGTAAGAAACACCATATATTTT. Encoded protein: CASSLSDRVVRNTIYF. The full variable domain, its missing parts supplied by reference TRBV7-4 and TRBJ1-3, is GAGVSQSPRYKVAKRGRDVALRCDSISGHVTLYWYRQTLGQGSEVLTYSQSDAQRDKSGRPSGRFSAERPERSVSTLKIQRTEQGDSAVYLCASSLSDRVVRNTIYFGEGSWLTVV.

This sequence joins TRBV30 and TRBJ2-7; D remains unclear. Germline CDR1 GTSNPN, CDR2 SVGIG (reference sequence). Deletions cut 0 bases from V and 7 bases from J, with 13 bases between. The CDR3 consists of 13 residues. The CDR3 nucleotides read TGTGCCTGGAGTGTACCCGGGTTGCGGGAGCAGTACTTC. Its translation: CAWSVPGLREQYF.

The gene calls are TRBV28 and TRBJ2-7; D may match TRBD1 or TRBD2 (5 bases each). Germline CDR1 reads MDHEN; CDR2 reads SYDVKM. The CDR3 is made up of 17 amino acids. V lost 5 bases, J lost 0 bases, and 20 bases lay in between. The CDR3 here is CASSANPGTVSSYEQYF. The CDR3 DNA sequence: TGTGCCAGCAGTGCCAATCCCGGGACCGTAAGCTCCTACGAGCAGTACTTC.

This chain joins TRBV9 and TRBJ2-2; D is possibly TRBD1 (6 bases). The V end lost 4 bases, the J end lost 1 base, and 14 bases lay between the germline ends. Germline V CDR1 and CDR2: SGDLS, YYNGEE. The CDR3 is made up of 16 amino acids. The CDR3 region has the DNA TGTGCCAGCAGCAACGGGACACTGAGGAACACCGGGGAGCTGTTTTTT. Amino acids: CASSNGTLRNTGELFF.

The chain couples TRBV25-1 to TRBJ2-1; D tentatively fits TRBD1 or TRBD2 (5 bases each). The CDR3 is made up of 11 amino acids. Germline V gene data show CDR1 as MGHDK and CDR2 as SYGVNS. Between the trimmed V and J ends, which lost 6 bases and 12 bases, there was a span of 12 bases. CDR3 residues: CASSPGRRQFF. The CDR3 nucleotides are TGTGCCAGCAGCCCGGGACGAAGGCAGTTCTTC. Combining the CDR3 with reference TRBV25-1 and TRBJ2-1 gives the whole variable domain EADIYQTPRYLVIGTGKKITLECSQTMGHDKMYWYQQDPGMELHLIHYSYGVNSTEKGDLSSESTVSRIRTEHFPLTLESARPSHTSQYLCASSPGRRQFFGPGTRLTVL.

V and J are TRBV27 and TRBJ1-5; 8 bases line up with TRBD1. Germline assignment: CDR1 MNHEY and CDR2 SMNVEV (reference sequence). The CDR3 has 15 amino acids. Germline trimming cut 5 bases from V and 7 bases from J; bases unmatched to any gene: 10. CDR3: CASSLGRTGTQPQHF. CDR3 nucleotide sequence: TGTGCCAGCAGTCTTGGGAGGACAGGGACCCAGCCCCAGCATTTT.

This chain uses TRBV5-1 with TRBJ2-2, with TRBD2 as a possible D gene (6 bases). This CDR3 region has 17 residues. Trimming cost V 2 bases and J 4 bases, with 18 bases left between them. Germline V gene data show CDR1 as SGHRS and CDR2 as YFSETQ. DNA for the CDR3: TGCGCCAGCAGCTTACGTTCCGGGCCGGAGGGCACCGGGGAGCTGTTTTTT. Translated: CASSLRSGPEGTGELFF.

The chain joins TRBV5-4 to TRBJ1-1; 9 bases match TRBD1. V shed 0 bases and J 5 bases; nucleotides not matched to a gene: 5. This CDR3 region has 15 residues. CDR1 is SGHNT, CDR2 YYREEE, per germline (reference sequence). The CDR3 sequence is CASSLGDRVGTEAFF. CDR3 sequence (DNA): TGTGCCAGCAGCTTGGGGGACAGGGTGGGAACTGAAGCTTTCTTT. Complete variable domain (other parts from reference TRBV5-4 and TRBJ1-1): ETGVTQSPTHLIKTRGQQVTLRCSSQSGHNTVSWYQQALGQGPQFIFQYYREEENGRGNFPPRFSGLQFPNYSSELNVNALELDDSALYLCASSLGDRVGTEAFFGQGTRLTVV.